This TCR beta chain was sequenced during a study of T cells in Graves' hyperthyroidism and ophthalmopathy. Study overall: Peripheral blood draws took place at initial diagnosis, ahead of any treatment.

Study outcomes and limitations: Ophthalmopathy was identified by the model a median roughly six months ahead of onset. Most thyroid clonotypes with frequency above 0.001 were detected in blood.

Those patients with uncontrolled infection, other autoimmune disease, pregnancy or lactation were excluded. RNA transcripts yielded amplified TCR beta CDR3 regions. HTBI primers were the set used in a first-round RT-PCR of the TCR CDR3. One entry per CDR3 protein, called by TCRdb with MiXCR from the multiplex PCR reads. This sample yields hundreds of thousands of distinct CDR3 sequences, of which 20% are seen a single time; under 35% belongs to the top ten. Turning to this clonotype: The antigen is unknown.

CDR1 is SGHAT, CDR2 FQNNGV, per germline. The CDR3 loop spans 14 amino acids. V dropped 5 bases and J dropped 0; count of bases not matched to a gene: 3. This TCR was recovered from a man aged 25-40 years with Graves' ophthalmopathy. The material sequenced was blood. The chain carries TRBV11-2 and TRBJ2-7; 8 positions match TRBD2. The CDR3 nucleotides read TGTGCCAGCAGCGTAGGACTAGCCTCCTACGAGCAGTACTTC. It codes for CASSVGLASYEQYF.